The clone carrying this T cell receptor (beta chain) was seen only once. The data belong to a study of control samples from healthy donors and cancer patients. Germline values: CDR1 MNHEY, CDR2 SVGAGI. The V and J ends lost 5 bases and 4 bases respectively, with 14 bases between them. There are 14 residues in the CDR3. Assay used: immunoSEQ multiplex PCR; TCRdb lists only in-frame clones, some missing. The table shows 75,000 or so clones, with about 92% occurring only once. The sequence derives from a man between 60 and 70 years old with colorectal cancer. This chain joins TRBV6-5 and TRBJ1-1, with a weak D call TRBD1 (5 bases). Sequencing was done on a sample of PBMCs. This chain's CDR3 is CASSTTAAVTEAFF. The DNA of the CDR3 is TGTGCCAGCAGTACGACAGCGGCAGTCACTGAAGCTTTCTTT.